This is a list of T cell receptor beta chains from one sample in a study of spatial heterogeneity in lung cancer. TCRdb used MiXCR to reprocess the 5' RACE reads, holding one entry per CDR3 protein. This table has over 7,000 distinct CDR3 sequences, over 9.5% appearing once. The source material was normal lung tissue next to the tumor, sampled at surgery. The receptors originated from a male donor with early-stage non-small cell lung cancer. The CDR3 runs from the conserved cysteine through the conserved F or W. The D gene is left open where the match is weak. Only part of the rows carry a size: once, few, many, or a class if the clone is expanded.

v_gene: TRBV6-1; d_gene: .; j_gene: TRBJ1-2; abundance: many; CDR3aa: CASSEAFTATNYGYTF; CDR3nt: TGTGCCAGCAGTGAAGCGTTTACAGCCACTAACTATGGCTACACCTTC
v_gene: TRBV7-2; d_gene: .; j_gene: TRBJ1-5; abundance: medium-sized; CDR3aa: CASSQGTLSNQPQHF; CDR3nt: TGTGCCAGCAGCCAGGGGACACTTAGCAATCAGCCCCAGCATTTT
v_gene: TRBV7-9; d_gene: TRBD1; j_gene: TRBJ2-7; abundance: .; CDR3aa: CASSLGQGAYEQYF; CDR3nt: TGTGCCAGCAGCTTGGGACAGGGAGCATACGAGCAGTACTTC
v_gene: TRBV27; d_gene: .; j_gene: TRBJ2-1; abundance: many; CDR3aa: CASSSQTFNEQFF; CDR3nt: TGTGCCAGCAGTTCCCAGACGTTTAATGAGCAGTTCTTC
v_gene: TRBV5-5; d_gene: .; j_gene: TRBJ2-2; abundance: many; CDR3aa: CASSAGLEQNTGELFF; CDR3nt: TGTGCCAGCAGCGCGGGACTTGAACAGAACACCGGGGAGCTGTTTTTT
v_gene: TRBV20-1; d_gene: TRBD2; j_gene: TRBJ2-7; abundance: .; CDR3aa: CSASPPGTSPYEQYF; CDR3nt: TGCAGTGCTAGTCCTCCCGGGACTAGCCCCTACGAGCAGTACTTC
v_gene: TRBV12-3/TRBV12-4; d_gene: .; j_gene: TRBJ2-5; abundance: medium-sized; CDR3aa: CASSQLDAIQETQYF; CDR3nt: TGTGCCAGCAGTCAACTGGACGCAATCCAAGAGACCCAGTACTTC
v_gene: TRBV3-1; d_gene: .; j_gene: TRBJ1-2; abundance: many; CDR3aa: CASSQEGGTYYGYTF; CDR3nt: TGTGCCAGCAGCCAAGAGGGGGGAACCTACTATGGCTACACCTTC
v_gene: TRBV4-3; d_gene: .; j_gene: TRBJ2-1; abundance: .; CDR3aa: CASSQDKQSSYNEQFF; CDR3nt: TGCGCCAGCAGCCAAGATAAGCAGAGCTCCTACAATGAGCAGTTCTTC
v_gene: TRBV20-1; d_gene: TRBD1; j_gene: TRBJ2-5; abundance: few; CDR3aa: CSARQQGRETQYF; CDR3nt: TGCAGTGCTAGACAACAGGGGAGAGAGACCCAGTACTTC
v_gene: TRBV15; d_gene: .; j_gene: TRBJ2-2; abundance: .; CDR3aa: CATRVGGLTGELFF; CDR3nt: TGTGCCACCAGGGTCGGGGGCCTCACCGGGGAGCTGTTTTTT
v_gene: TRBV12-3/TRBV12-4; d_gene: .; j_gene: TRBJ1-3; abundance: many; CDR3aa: CASSLYPRTGNTIYF; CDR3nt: TGTGCCAGCAGTTTATATCCAAGGACTGGAAACACCATATATTTT
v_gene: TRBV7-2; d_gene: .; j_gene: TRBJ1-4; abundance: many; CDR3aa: CASSLGALGDEKLFF; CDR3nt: TGTGCCAGCAGCTTAGGCGCCTTGGGGGACGAAAAACTGTTTTTT
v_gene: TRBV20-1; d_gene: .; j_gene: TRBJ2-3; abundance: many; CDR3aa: CSAIARALDTDTQYF; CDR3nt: TGCAGTGCGATAGCTCGAGCCCTCGACACAGATACGCAGTATTTT
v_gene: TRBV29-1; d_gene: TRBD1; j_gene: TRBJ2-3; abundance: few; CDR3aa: CSVGGTGLADTQYF; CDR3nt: TGCAGCGTAGGGGGGACAGGACTTGCAGATACGCAGTATTTT
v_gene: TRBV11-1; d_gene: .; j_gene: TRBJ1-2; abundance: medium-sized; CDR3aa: CASSSQGQDLYGYTF; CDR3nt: TGTGCCAGCAGTAGTCAAGGACAAGATTTATATGGCTACACCTTC
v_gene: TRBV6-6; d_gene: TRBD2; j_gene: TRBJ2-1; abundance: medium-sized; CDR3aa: CASSYLAGGSGEQFF; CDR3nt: TGTGCCAGCAGTTACCTTGCGGGAGGTTCAGGAGAGCAGTTCTTC
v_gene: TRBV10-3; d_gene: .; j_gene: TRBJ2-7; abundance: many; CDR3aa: CAISEPGTNYEQYF; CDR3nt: TGTGCCATCAGTGAACCGGGAACGAACTACGAGCAGTACTTC
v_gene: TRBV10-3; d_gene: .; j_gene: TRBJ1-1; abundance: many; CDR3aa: CAISESKGTPDLGEAFF; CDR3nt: TGTGCCATCAGTGAGTCGAAGGGGACCCCCGACCTCGGGGAAGCTTTCTTT
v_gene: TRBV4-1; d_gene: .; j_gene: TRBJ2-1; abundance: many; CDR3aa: CASSQDRTGYNEQFF; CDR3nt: TGCGCCAGCAGCCAAGATCGAACGGGCTACAATGAGCAGTTCTTC
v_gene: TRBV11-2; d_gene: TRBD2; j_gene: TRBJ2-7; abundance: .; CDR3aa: CASSLPPPLAGSSYEQYF; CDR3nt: TGTGCCAGCAGCTTACCGCCCCCTCTAGCGGGGAGCTCCTACGAGCAGTACTTC
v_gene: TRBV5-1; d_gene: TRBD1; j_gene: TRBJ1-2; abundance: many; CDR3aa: CASSLDRGNGYTF; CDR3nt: TGCGCCAGCAGCTTGGACAGGGGAAATGGCTACACCTTC
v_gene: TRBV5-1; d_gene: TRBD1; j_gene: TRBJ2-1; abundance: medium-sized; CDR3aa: CASSLEAGGLNEQFF; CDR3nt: TGCGCCAGCAGCTTGGAGGCAGGGGGTCTGAATGAGCAGTTCTTC
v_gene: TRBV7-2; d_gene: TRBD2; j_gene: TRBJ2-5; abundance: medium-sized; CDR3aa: CASSPGLAQETQYF; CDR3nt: TGTGCCAGCAGCCCAGGACTAGCTCAAGAGACCCAGTACTTC
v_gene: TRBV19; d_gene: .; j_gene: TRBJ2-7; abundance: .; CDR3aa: CASSSAPDIYEQYF; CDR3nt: TGTGCCAGTAGTTCGGCCCCCGACATCTACGAGCAGTACTTC
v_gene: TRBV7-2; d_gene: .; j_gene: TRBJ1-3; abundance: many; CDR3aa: CASSLAVGLSGNTIYF; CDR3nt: TGTGCCAGCAGCTTAGCGGTTGGCCTCTCTGGAAACACCATATATTTT
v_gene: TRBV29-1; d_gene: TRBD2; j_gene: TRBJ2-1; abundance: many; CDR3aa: CSGGGGGVNNEQFF; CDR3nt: TGCAGCGGTGGAGGCGGGGGGGTAAACAATGAGCAGTTCTTC
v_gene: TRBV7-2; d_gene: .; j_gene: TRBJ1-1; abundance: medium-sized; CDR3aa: CASSRGLDREAFF; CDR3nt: TGTGCCAGCAGCCGCGGCCTTGACAGGGAAGCTTTCTTT
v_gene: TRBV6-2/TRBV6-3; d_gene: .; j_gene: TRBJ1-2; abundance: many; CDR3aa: CASSYSTRGAAQSNYGYTF; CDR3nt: TGTGCCAGCAGTTACTCGACTCGAGGAGCAGCGCAATCTAACTATGGCTACACCTTC
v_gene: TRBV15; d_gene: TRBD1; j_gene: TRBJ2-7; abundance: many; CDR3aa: CATSVGTGGWYEQYF; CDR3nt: TGTGCCACCAGCGTCGGGACAGGGGGCTGGTACGAGCAGTACTTC
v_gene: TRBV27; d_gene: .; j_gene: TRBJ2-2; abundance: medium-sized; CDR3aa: CASSSKHQGYFTDANTGELFF; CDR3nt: TGTGCCAGCAGTTCCAAGCACCAGGGTTATTTTACGGACGCGAACACCGGGGAGCTGTTTTTT
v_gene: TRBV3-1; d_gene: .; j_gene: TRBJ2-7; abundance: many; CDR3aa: CASSQGLYEQYF; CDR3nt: TGTGCCAGCAGCCAAGGTCTCTACGAGCAGTACTTC
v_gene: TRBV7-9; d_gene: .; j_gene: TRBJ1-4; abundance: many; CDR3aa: CASSLVPDRNEKLFF; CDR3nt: TGTGCCAGCAGCTTAGTTCCTGACAGGAATGAAAAACTGTTTTTT
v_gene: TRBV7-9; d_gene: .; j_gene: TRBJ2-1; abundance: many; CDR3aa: CASSLAVRDEQFF; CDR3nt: TGTGCCAGCAGCTTAGCGGTAAGGGATGAGCAGTTCTTC
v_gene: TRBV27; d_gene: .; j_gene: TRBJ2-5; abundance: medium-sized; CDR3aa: CASSPGQGGVRETQYF; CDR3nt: TGTGCCAGCAGTCCCGGACAAGGAGGAGTTAGAGAGACCCAGTACTTC
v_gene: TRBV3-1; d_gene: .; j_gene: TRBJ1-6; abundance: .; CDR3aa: CASSQGTGDSPLHF; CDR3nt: TGTGCCAGCAGCCAAGGGACGGGTGACTCACCCCTCCACTTT
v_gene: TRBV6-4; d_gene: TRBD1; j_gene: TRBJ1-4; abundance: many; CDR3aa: CASSDLGQGGTNEKLFF; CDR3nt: TGTGCCAGCAGTGACCTTGGACAGGGTGGCACTAATGAAAAACTGTTTTTT
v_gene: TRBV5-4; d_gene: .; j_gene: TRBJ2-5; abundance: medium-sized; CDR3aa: CASSSGTEDKETQYF; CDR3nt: TGTGCCAGCAGCTCTGGCACGGAAGACAAAGAGACCCAGTACTTC
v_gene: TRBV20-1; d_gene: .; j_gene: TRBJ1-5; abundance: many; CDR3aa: CSAVGLQGGSNQPQHF; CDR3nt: TGCAGTGCTGTTGGCCTACAGGGTGGGAGCAATCAGCCCCAGCATTTT
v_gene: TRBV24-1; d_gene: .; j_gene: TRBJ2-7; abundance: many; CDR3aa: CATSDPKRGSEQYF; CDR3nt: TGTGCCACCAGTGACCCGAAAAGGGGTTCCGAGCAGTACTTC
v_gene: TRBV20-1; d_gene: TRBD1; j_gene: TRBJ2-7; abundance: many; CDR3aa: CSALSPGQLTEQYF; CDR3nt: TGCAGTGCTCTCTCTCCGGGACAGCTTACCGAGCAGTACTTC
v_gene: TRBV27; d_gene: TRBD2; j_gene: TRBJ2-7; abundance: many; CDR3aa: CASSLSLVGRAQEQYF; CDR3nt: TGTGCCAGCAGTTTGTCCCTAGTCGGGAGGGCCCAAGAGCAGTACTTC
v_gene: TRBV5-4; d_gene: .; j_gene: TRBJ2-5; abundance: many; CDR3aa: CASSQGIAPQQETQYF; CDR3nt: TGTGCCAGCAGCCAGGGAATAGCCCCACAGCAAGAGACCCAGTACTTC
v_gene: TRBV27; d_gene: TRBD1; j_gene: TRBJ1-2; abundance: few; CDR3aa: CASSLAFRAGGNYGYTF; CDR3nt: TGTGCCAGCAGTTTAGCGTTTAGGGCAGGGGGTAACTATGGCTACACCTTC
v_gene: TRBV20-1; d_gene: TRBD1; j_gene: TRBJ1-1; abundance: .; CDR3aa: CSARARTGNTEAFF; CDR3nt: TGCAGTGCTAGAGCAAGGACAGGGAACACTGAAGCTTTCTTT
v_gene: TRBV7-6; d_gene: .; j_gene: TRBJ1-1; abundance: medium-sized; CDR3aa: CASSFDQHGGTEAFF; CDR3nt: TGTGCCAGCAGCTTCGACCAGCACGGGGGCACTGAAGCTTTCTTT
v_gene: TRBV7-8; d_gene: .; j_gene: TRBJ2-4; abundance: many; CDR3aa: CASSFGGKNIQYF; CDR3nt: TGTGCCAGCAGCTTTGGGGGCAAAAACATTCAGTACTTC
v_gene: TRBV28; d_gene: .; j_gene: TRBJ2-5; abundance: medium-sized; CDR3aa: CASSFRQDQETQYF; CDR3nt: TGTGCCAGCAGTTTTAGACAGGACCAAGAGACCCAGTACTTC
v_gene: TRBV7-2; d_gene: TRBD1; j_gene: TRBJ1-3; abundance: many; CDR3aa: CASSLIQGSTIYF; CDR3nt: TGTGCCAGCAGCTTAATACAGGGGAGCACCATATATTTT
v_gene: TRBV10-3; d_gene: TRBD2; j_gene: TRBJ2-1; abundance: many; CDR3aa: CAISALTSGPGDEQFF; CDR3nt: TGTGCCATCAGTGCCCTGACTAGCGGACCTGGGGATGAGCAGTTCTTC
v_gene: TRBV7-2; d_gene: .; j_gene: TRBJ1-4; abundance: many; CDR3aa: CASSFKGREKLFF; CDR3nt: TGTGCCAGCAGCTTCAAGGGGCGGGAAAAACTGTTTTTT
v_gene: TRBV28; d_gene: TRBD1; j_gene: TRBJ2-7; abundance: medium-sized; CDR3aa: CASTRDRGFTYEQYF; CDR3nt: TGTGCCAGCACCCGGGACAGGGGTTTTACCTACGAGCAGTACTTC
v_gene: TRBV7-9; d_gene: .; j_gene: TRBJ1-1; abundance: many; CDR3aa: CASSVGVLLNTEAFF; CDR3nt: TGTGCCAGCAGCGTTGGGGTTCTACTCAATACTGAAGCTTTCTTT
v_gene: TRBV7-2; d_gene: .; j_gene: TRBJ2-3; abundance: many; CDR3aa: CASSPGQYTDTQYF; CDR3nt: TGTGCCAGCAGCCCCGGACAGTACACAGATACGCAGTATTTT
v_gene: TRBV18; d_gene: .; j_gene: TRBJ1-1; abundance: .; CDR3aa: CASSRVPGSEAFF; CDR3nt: TGTGCCAGCTCACGAGTACCCGGATCTGAAGCTTTCTTT
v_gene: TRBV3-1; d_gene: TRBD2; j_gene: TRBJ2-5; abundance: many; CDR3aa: CASSLGGLAGSQGETQYF; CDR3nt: TGTGCCAGCAGCCTGGGGGGACTAGCGGGGAGCCAAGGGGAGACCCAGTACTTC
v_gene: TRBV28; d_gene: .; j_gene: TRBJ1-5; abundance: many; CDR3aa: CASSLSIGAIQPQHF; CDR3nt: TGTGCCAGCAGTTTAAGTATCGGGGCGATTCAGCCCCAGCATTTT
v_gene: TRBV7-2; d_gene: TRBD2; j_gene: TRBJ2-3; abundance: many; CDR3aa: CASSLSGRMASDTQYF; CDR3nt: TGTGCCAGCAGCTTAAGCGGGAGGATGGCCTCAGATACGCAGTATTTT
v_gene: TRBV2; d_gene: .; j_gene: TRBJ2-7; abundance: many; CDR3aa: CASSESSIATYEQYF; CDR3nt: TGTGCCAGCAGTGAATCATCGATCGCTACCTACGAGCAGTACTTC
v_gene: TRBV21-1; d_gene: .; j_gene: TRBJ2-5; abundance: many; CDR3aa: CASSNLGETQYF; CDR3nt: TGTGCCAGCAGCAATTTAGGAGAGACCCAGTACTTC